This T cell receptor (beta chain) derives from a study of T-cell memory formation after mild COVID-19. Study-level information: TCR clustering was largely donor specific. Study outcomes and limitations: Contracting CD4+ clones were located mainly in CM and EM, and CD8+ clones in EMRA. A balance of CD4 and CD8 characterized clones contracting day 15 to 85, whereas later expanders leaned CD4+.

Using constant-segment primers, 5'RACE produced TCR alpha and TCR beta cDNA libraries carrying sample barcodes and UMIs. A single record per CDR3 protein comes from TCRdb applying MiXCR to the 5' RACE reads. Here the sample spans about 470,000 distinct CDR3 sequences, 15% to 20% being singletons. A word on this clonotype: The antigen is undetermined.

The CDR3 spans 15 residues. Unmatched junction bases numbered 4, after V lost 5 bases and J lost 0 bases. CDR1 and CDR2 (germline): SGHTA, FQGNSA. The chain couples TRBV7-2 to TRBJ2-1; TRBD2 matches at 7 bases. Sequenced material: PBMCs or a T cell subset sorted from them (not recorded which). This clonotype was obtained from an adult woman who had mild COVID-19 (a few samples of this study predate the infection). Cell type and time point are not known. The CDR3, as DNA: TGTGCCAGCAGCAGGGACTACAGCTCCTACAATGAGCAGTTCTTC. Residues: CASSRDYSSYNEQFF.